The next 10 T cell receptor beta chains were all read from a single sample in a study of human T cells and chemical hapten exposure. Noted time point: patch test 1, 2 weeks after DPC sensitization. Treatment defined: therapeutic diphenylcyclopropenone sensitization with weekly scalp DPC. Each CDR3 protein is one row after TCRdb ran MiXCR on the RACE reads. The table records around 71,000 distinct CDR3 sequences, approximately 9.4% of them present only once. The sequencing used whole blood, collected in connection with sensitization to the hapten diphenylcyclopropenone (DPC). These receptors all come from a woman aged 35 to 49 with alopecia areata. Some clones in this sample may be carry-over from other donors' samples.

In this sample, this clonotype turned up many times. This chain connects TRBV7-2 to TRBJ1-3; 7 positions match TRBD1. Trimming removed 1 base from V and 2 bases from J; junction bases left unmatched: 8. Germline CDR1 reads SGHTA; CDR2 reads FQGNSA. The CDR3 is 17 amino acids. The CDR3 DNA is TGTGCCAGCAGCTTAGAGTTAAGACAGGGTGCTGGAAACACCATATATTTT. Protein sequence: CASSLELRQGAGNTIYF.

There are many counts of this clonotype. The chain carries TRBV19 and TRBJ2-3; D is ambiguous. Trimming cost V 7 bases and J 0 bases, with 8 bases left between them. The CDR3 has 13 residues. CDR1 is LNHDA and CDR2 is SQIVND in the germline V gene (reference sequence). The CDR3 loop is CASIGSSTDTQYF. The DNA for the CDR3 is TGTGCCAGTATTGGCTCCAGCACAGATACGCAGTATTTT. Looking up the rest from reference TRBV19 and TRBJ2-3 gives the full variable domain: DGGITQSPKYLFRKEGQNVTLSCEQNLNHDAMYWYRQDPGQGLRLIYYSQIVNDFQKGDIAEGYSVSREKKESFPLTVTSAQKNPTAFYLCASIGSSTDTQYFGPGTRLTVL.

A few counts support this clonotype. V gene TRBV20-1 combines with J gene TRBJ2-7, with 11 bases that match TRBD1. Germline CDR1 and CDR2: DFQATT and SNEGSKA (reference sequence). J was trimmed by 4 bases and V by 6 bases; bases with no gene match: 11. The CDR3 consists of 15 residues. The CDR3 loop reads CSARISGTGGYEQYF. The CDR3 region has the DNA TGCAGTGCGCGCATATCCGGGACAGGGGGATACGAGCAGTACTTC.

The chain recombines TRBV11-2 with TRBJ2-3; TRBD1 aligns across 8 bases. CDR1 SGHAT and CDR2 FQNNGV come from the germline V gene. The V segment lost 4 bases and the J segment 3 bases; nucleotides outside the gene matches: 3. The CDR3 has 14 amino acids. CDR3 loop: CASSSDRATDTQYF. CDR3 DNA: TGTGCCAGCAGCTCGGACAGGGCAACAGATACGCAGTATTTT.

The V and J genes are TRBV12-3 or TRBV12-4 and TRBJ2-1; D could derive from TRBD1 or TRBD2 (5 bases each). The CDR3 spans 16 residues. V lost 7 bases and J 9 bases, leaving 25 bases between the germline ends. The CDR3 DNA reads as TGTGCCAGCATGATGACGGGGCGAGGGGTTCTTAGTGAGCAGTTCTTC. Residues: CASMMTGRGVLSEQFF.

This clonotype was counted at least ten times. The chain carries TRBV12-3 or TRBV12-4 and TRBJ2-4; 10 nucleotides align to TRBD2. The CDR3 loop spans 16 amino acids. The V segment lost 5 bases and the J segment 4 bases; nucleotides outside the gene matches: 8. CDR3 sequence: CASSPRLAGEKNIQYF. In DNA form, the CDR3 reads TGTGCCAGCAGTCCCCGACTAGCGGGCGAGAAAAACATTCAGTACTTC.

This clonotype occurred a few times. The rearrangement joins TRBV11-3 to TRBJ2-7; D might be TRBD1 (6 bases). Trimming took 0 bases from V and 7 from J, leaving 16 bases between them. The CDR3 is 15 amino acids. Germline CDR1 and CDR2: SGHNT and YENEEA. CDR3 amino acids: CASSLDGTSLREQYF. The CDR3 bases are TGTGCCAGCAGCTTAGACGGGACATCTCTCCGGGAGCAGTACTTC.

This clonotype was found many times. The rearrangement uses TRBV4-2 and TRBJ1-5; D might be TRBD1 (5 bases). Germline V gives CDR1 LGHNA, CDR2 YNFKEQ. V was trimmed by 5 bases and J by 9 bases, leaving 17 bases between them. This CDR3 is 14 amino acids long. Written as DNA, the CDR3 is TGTGCCAGCAGCTCCGGACGGGGGGACGGGCCCCAGCATTTT. This translates into CASSSGRGDGPQHF.

The chain's CDR3 is CASSKYWGCSYNEQFF. Here the CDR3 DNA reads TGTGCCAGCAGCAAATACTGGGGCTGCTCCTACAATGAGCAGTTCTTC. The J gene is TRBJ2-1, the V gene TRBV21-1; the table's D call, TRBD1, has no DNA check behind it. TRBV21-1 constitutes a pseudogene. The CDR3 covers 16 residues.

This clonotype was observed many times. The chain combines TRBV11-2 with TRBJ2-7; 7 nucleotides line up with TRBD2. Per germline, CDR1 SGHAT and CDR2 FQNNGV. J was trimmed by 7 bases and V by 5 bases; bases with no gene match: 14. The CDR3 sequence is 15 residues long. DNA for the CDR3: TGTGCCAGCAGCATTCCAGTCTCTCTGGGGGGGGAGCAGTACTTC. As protein: CASSIPVSLGGEQYF.